This entry concerns a single T cell receptor beta chain. The antigen remains unidentified. The data were taken from a study of response to subunit inactivated influenza vaccine. Overall study findings and caveats: Few additional T cells are recruited per seasonal influenza vaccination, authors suggested.

Germline V gene lookup returns CDR1 SQVTM and CDR2 ANQGSEA. Trimming pared 1 base from V and 3 bases from J, leaving 12 bases between. CDR3 length: 14 residues. TCRdb recomputed calls from the RT-PCR reads with MiXCR, one row per CDR3 protein. The data hold around 750,000 distinct CDR3 sequences, with less than 25% observed a single time. This chain joins TRBV29-1 and TRBJ1-1, with D possibly being TRBD1 (5 bases). This specimen was PBMCs from blood, taken less than 6 days after vaccination. The TCR originated in a man aged 50 to 60 who received an inactivated influenza vaccine. The DNA for the CDR3 is TGCAGCGTTGAAGGAGGGGTTGGGGACACTGAAGCTTTCTTT. Translated, it gives CSVEGGVGDTEAFF.